The rows below give T cell receptor beta chains drawn from one sample of a study of blood T cell repertoires in COVID-19. The repertoire was sequenced with immunoSEQ multiplex PCR; TCRdb's copy has only in-frame clones and lacks some. The sample contains about 150,000 clones, about nine tenths of which appear only once. The sample comprised peripheral blood. All receptors derive from a woman in her seventies with acute or convalescent COVID-19. Each CDR3 is given with its conserved first and last residue. Each record gives: V gene, D gene, J gene, clone size, CDR3 DNA, CDR3 protein. A D gene is named only where the DNA matches it firmly. Some rows mark clone size as missing; the rest say once, few, many or name a class of expanded clone.

V gene: TRBV4-3; D gene: TRBD1; J gene: TRBJ1-2; clone size: NA; CDR3 DNA: TGCGCCAGCAGCCAAGAGGGGACAGGGGATGGCTACACCTTC; CDR3 protein: CASSQEGTGDGYTF
V gene: TRBV7-2; D gene: NA; J gene: TRBJ1-5; clone size: NA; CDR3 DNA: TGTGCCAGCAGCCTAAGACAGTCTAATAGCAATCAGCCCCAGCATTTT; CDR3 protein: CASSLRQSNSNQPQHF
V gene: TRBV6-2/TRBV6-3; D gene: NA; J gene: TRBJ1-2; clone size: NA; CDR3 DNA: TGTGCCAGCAGTTTGGACAGCTCCTATGGCTACACCTTC; CDR3 protein: CASSLDSSYGYTF
V gene: TRBV11-2; D gene: NA; J gene: TRBJ2-1; clone size: NA; CDR3 DNA: TGTGCCAGCAGCTTAGTAACGGGGTCCTACAATGAGCAGTTCTTC; CDR3 protein: CASSLVTGSYNEQFF
V gene: TRBV29-1; D gene: NA; J gene: TRBJ2-2; clone size: NA; CDR3 DNA: TGCAGCGTTGACGGGGGGCTGAACACCGGGGAGCTGTTTTTT; CDR3 protein: CSVDGGLNTGELFF
V gene: TRBV6-5; D gene: NA; J gene: TRBJ1-5; clone size: NA; CDR3 DNA: TGTGCCAGCAGCGAGATTTTGAGCAATCAGCCCCAGCATTTT; CDR3 protein: CASSEILSNQPQHF
V gene: TRBV20-1; D gene: NA; J gene: TRBJ1-1; clone size: NA; CDR3 DNA: TGCACCACCTGGGCTACTGAAGCTTTCTTT; CDR3 protein: CTTWATEAFF
V gene: TRBV5-5; D gene: NA; J gene: TRBJ2-1; clone size: once; CDR3 DNA: TGTGCCAGCATCCCCCGAGGGGGTGATGAGCAGTTCTTC; CDR3 protein: CASIPRGGDEQFF
V gene: TRBV24-1; D gene: NA; J gene: TRBJ1-5; clone size: NA; CDR3 DNA: TGTGCCACCAGTGATTTACGGAGCAATCAGCCCCAGCATTTT; CDR3 protein: CATSDLRSNQPQHF
V gene: TRBV7-3; D gene: NA; J gene: TRBJ2-3; clone size: NA; CDR3 DNA: TGTGCCAGCAGCCCCCTCGGCGGTGGGGGGGGCGGATCAGATACGCAGTATTTT; CDR3 protein: CASSPLGGGGGGSDTQYF
V gene: TRBV5-5; D gene: TRBD1; J gene: TRBJ1-1; clone size: few; CDR3 DNA: TGTGCCAGCAGCTTCGGACAGGTGAACACTGAAGCTTTCTTT; CDR3 protein: CASSFGQVNTEAFF
V gene: TRBV27; D gene: NA; J gene: TRBJ1-5; clone size: NA; CDR3 DNA: TGTGCCAGCAGTTTATTCCCGCCAGGGATTAGCAATCAGCCCCAGCATTTT; CDR3 protein: CASSLFPPGISNQPQHF
V gene: TRBV29-1; D gene: TRBD1; J gene: TRBJ2-7; clone size: once; CDR3 DNA: TGCAGCGTTGTGGGACCCGGGACAGGGACCTACGAGCAGTACTTC; CDR3 protein: CSVVGPGTGTYEQYF
V gene: TRBV9; D gene: NA; J gene: TRBJ1-3; clone size: once; CDR3 DNA: TGTGCCAGCAGCGCGCACGGGACTGGCTCTGGAAACACCATATATTTT; CDR3 protein: CASSAHGTGSGNTIYF
V gene: TRBV6-2/TRBV6-3; D gene: TRBD1; J gene: TRBJ1-2; clone size: NA; CDR3 DNA: TGTGCCAGCAGTTTGGGACAGGCAACCTATGGCTACACCTTC; CDR3 protein: CASSLGQATYGYTF
V gene: TRBV19; D gene: NA; J gene: TRBJ1-4; clone size: NA; CDR3 DNA: TGTGCCAGTAGTATGGGGAGGGCAACTAATGAAAAACTGTTTTTT; CDR3 protein: CASSMGRATNEKLFF
V gene: TRBV10-3; D gene: TRBD1; J gene: TRBJ2-7; clone size: NA; CDR3 DNA: TGTGCCATCAGTGAGCCCGGACAGGGGAGCTCCTACGAGCAGTACTTC; CDR3 protein: CAISEPGQGSSYEQYF
V gene: TRBV11-1; D gene: NA; J gene: TRBJ1-2; clone size: NA; CDR3 DNA: TGTGCCAGCAGCTCCCGCCCGAGGGCCAGAACGGCTGGCTACACCTTC; CDR3 protein: CASSSRPRARTAGYTF
V gene: TRBV5-5; D gene: NA; J gene: TRBJ1-1; clone size: NA; CDR3 DNA: TGTGCCAGCAGTCCGGTGGCAGTTTTCGGGGACACTGAAGCTTTCTTT; CDR3 protein: CASSPVAVFGDTEAFF
V gene: TRBV5-8; D gene: NA; J gene: TRBJ2-2; clone size: few; CDR3 DNA: TGTGCCAGCAGCCCACGGCCCGGGACGAACACCGGGGAGCTGTTTTTT; CDR3 protein: CASSPRPGTNTGELFF
V gene: TRBV3-1/TRBV3-2; D gene: NA; J gene: TRBJ1-4; clone size: NA; CDR3 DNA: TGTGCCAGCAGCCAGTTCTCGAGTTTCCTTTTT; CDR3 protein: CASSQFSSFLF
V gene: TRBV28; D gene: TRBD1; J gene: TRBJ1-2; clone size: NA; CDR3 DNA: TGTGCCAGCAGTTACTCCGGGACAGGGGGCTATGGCTACACCTTC; CDR3 protein: CASSYSGTGGYGYTF
V gene: TRBV6-6; D gene: NA; J gene: TRBJ2-6; clone size: NA; CDR3 DNA: TGTGCCAGCAGCCGACAGGACTCGTTCTCTGGGGCCAACGTCCTGACTTTC; CDR3 protein: CASSRQDSFSGANVLTF
V gene: TRBV19; D gene: NA; J gene: TRBJ2-2; clone size: once; CDR3 DNA: TGTGCCAGTAGTATCGTAGGGGCCGGGGAGCTGTTTTTT; CDR3 protein: CASSIVGAGELFF
V gene: TRBV16; D gene: TRBD1; J gene: TRBJ1-2; clone size: once; CDR3 DNA: TGTGCCAGCAGCCCCCGAGACAGGGGCCGCGGCTACACCTTC; CDR3 protein: CASSPRDRGRGYTF
V gene: TRBV16; D gene: NA; J gene: TRBJ1-2; clone size: NA; CDR3 DNA: TGTGCCAGCAGCCAGTCGGACAGTGTCCGATATGGCTACACCTTC; CDR3 protein: CASSQSDSVRYGYTF
V gene: TRBV9; D gene: NA; J gene: TRBJ2-7; clone size: NA; CDR3 DNA: TGTGCCAGCAGCGCCGGTGGGGCATTCAGCTCCTACGAGCAGTACTTC; CDR3 protein: CASSAGGAFSSYEQYF
V gene: TRBV5-1; D gene: NA; J gene: TRBJ1-1; clone size: NA; CDR3 DNA: TGCGCCAGCAGCTTGGAAACAGAGAACACTGAAGCTTTCTTT; CDR3 protein: CASSLETENTEAFF
V gene: TRBV12-3/TRBV12-4; D gene: NA; J gene: TRBJ1-5; clone size: NA; CDR3 DNA: TGTGCCAGCAGTTTAGGGCCCGGGAAAGCCCAGCATTTT; CDR3 protein: CASSLGPGKAQHF
V gene: TRBV7-3; D gene: NA; J gene: TRBJ1-2; clone size: NA; CDR3 DNA: TGTGCCAGCAGCCCCACAGGGCAGTATGGCTACACCTTC; CDR3 protein: CASSPTGQYGYTF
V gene: TRBV2; D gene: TRBD1; J gene: TRBJ2-7; clone size: NA; CDR3 DNA: TGTGCCAGCAGAGGACAGGGGGCGGGCGAGCAGTACTTC; CDR3 protein: CASRGQGAGEQYF
V gene: TRBV6-2/TRBV6-3; D gene: TRBD1; J gene: TRBJ1-2; clone size: NA; CDR3 DNA: TGTGCCAGCAGTGACCCGACAGGGGCGGGTAGCTATGGCTACACCTTC; CDR3 protein: CASSDPTGAGSYGYTF
V gene: TRBV19; D gene: TRBD1; J gene: TRBJ2-7; clone size: NA; CDR3 DNA: TGTGCCAGTAGTTCGACAGGGGGAGAGCAGTACTTC; CDR3 protein: CASSSTGGEQYF
V gene: TRBV4-1; D gene: NA; J gene: TRBJ2-3; clone size: NA; CDR3 DNA: TGCGCCAGCAGCCAAGAGGTGGTTGGGGGCGCAGATACGCAGTATTTT; CDR3 protein: CASSQEVVGGADTQYF
V gene: TRBV3-1/TRBV3-2; D gene: TRBD2; J gene: TRBJ2-5; clone size: NA; CDR3 DNA: TGTGCCAGCAGTCGTAGCGGGGGGAACGAAGAGACCCAGTACTTC; CDR3 protein: CASSRSGGNEETQYF
V gene: TRBV6-6; D gene: NA; J gene: TRBJ1-4; clone size: NA; CDR3 DNA: TGTGCCAGCCGTGTCATTGGGACATTTAATGAAAAACTGTTTTTT; CDR3 protein: CASRVIGTFNEKLFF
V gene: TRBV28; D gene: NA; J gene: TRBJ1-2; clone size: NA; CDR3 DNA: TGTGCCAGCTGCGGAAGGGGGTATGGCTACACCTTC; CDR3 protein: CASCGRGYGYTF
V gene: TRBV7-8; D gene: NA; J gene: TRBJ2-5; clone size: NA; CDR3 DNA: TGTGCCAGCAGCCGGGACAATGGAGAGACCCAGTACTTC; CDR3 protein: CASSRDNGETQYF
V gene: TRBV27; D gene: NA; J gene: TRBJ2-3; clone size: NA; CDR3 DNA: TGTGCCAGCAGGAAGGGAGAGAGTCGTACAGATACGCAGTATTTT; CDR3 protein: CASRKGESRTDTQYF
V gene: TRBV19; D gene: TRBD1; J gene: TRBJ1-2; clone size: NA; CDR3 DNA: TGTGCCAGTAGTTTAAAAGACAGGGGTAACTATGGCTACACCTTC; CDR3 protein: CASSLKDRGNYGYTF
V gene: TRBV4-2; D gene: TRBD2; J gene: TRBJ2-1; clone size: NA; CDR3 DNA: TGTGCCAGCAGCCCTCTAGCGGGGGACTACAATGAGCAGTTCTTC; CDR3 protein: CASSPLAGDYNEQFF
V gene: TRBV12-3/TRBV12-4; D gene: NA; J gene: TRBJ1-4; clone size: few; CDR3 DNA: TGTGCCTCCGGGGGGACACAAAATGAAAAACTGTTTTTT; CDR3 protein: CASGGTQNEKLFF
V gene: TRBV28; D gene: NA; J gene: TRBJ1-2; clone size: once; CDR3 DNA: TGTGCCATGATGAAGCAGGGGTCTGGGAGCTATGGCTACACCTTC; CDR3 protein: CAMMKQGSGSYGYTF
V gene: TRBV12-3/TRBV12-4; D gene: NA; J gene: TRBJ2-7; clone size: NA; CDR3 DNA: TGTGCCAGCAGTTTGAGTTCATCCTACGAGCAGTACTTC; CDR3 protein: CASSLSSSYEQYF
V gene: TRBV11-2; D gene: NA; J gene: TRBJ1-2; clone size: NA; CDR3 DNA: TGTGCCAGCAGCTTAGCTTTCGGGGGATACTATGGCTACACCTTC; CDR3 protein: CASSLAFGGYYGYTF
V gene: TRBV7-2; D gene: NA; J gene: TRBJ1-1; clone size: NA; CDR3 DNA: TGTGCCAGCAGCTTAGGGGTAACCCGAGGCACTGAAGCTTTCTTT; CDR3 protein: CASSLGVTRGTEAFF
V gene: TRBV6-2/TRBV6-3; D gene: TRBD2; J gene: TRBJ2-3; clone size: NA; CDR3 DNA: TGTGCCAGCACCCCGGGACTAGCCACAGATACGCAGTATTTT; CDR3 protein: CASTPGLATDTQYF
V gene: TRBV5-4; D gene: NA; J gene: TRBJ2-7; clone size: NA; CDR3 DNA: TGTGCCAGCAGCGCTCAATGGGACAACTCCTACGAGCAGTACTTC; CDR3 protein: CASSAQWDNSYEQYF
V gene: TRBV5-5; D gene: NA; J gene: TRBJ1-6; clone size: NA; CDR3 DNA: TGTGCCAGCAGCTTGTTCGGTAATGGTAATTCACCCCTCCACTTT; CDR3 protein: CASSLFGNGNSPLHF